This TCR beta chain was identified in a study of shared clonotypes between healthy human individuals. The naive CD8 subset, CD45RO-negative cells positively selected for CCR7, excluded terminally differentiated effector memory CD45RA+ cells. The study drew all its donors from Caucasian adults living in Nashville, Tennessee. In the original workflow: ImmunoSEQ output held junction-only sequences without quality scores, so filtering differed. Measured with immunoSEQ multiplex PCR; TCRdb has only the in-frame clones, and not every one. Clonal size and the V and J genes are those of that table, whereas D and trimming came from the DNA. The data contain some 2,000,000 clones, about 95% of them singletons. Germline-derived CDR1 and CDR2 are PRHDT and FYEKMQ (reference sequence). V was clipped by 4 bases and J by 3 bases; unmatched bases: 11. This CDR3 region has 17 residues.

J is TRBJ2-2 and V is TRBV13; 7 bases agree with TRBD1. Specimen: naive CD8+ T cells sorted from blood. The receptor was isolated from a young man in good health. CDR3 in DNA: TGTGCCAGCAGCTGGACACAGGGGATTATTGACACCGGGGAGCTGTTTTTT. Its protein product is CASSWTQGIIDTGELFF.